A single sample gave rise to the 9 T cell receptor beta chains below, sequenced in a study. TCRdb re-called the 5' RACE reads through MiXCR, storing one row per CDR3 protein. Among tens of thousands of distinct CDR3 sequences, about 31% were seen once, and the ten largest hold around 2.3%. Sequenced: tumor-infiltrating naive CD4+ T cells sorted from the breast tumor. Specified subset: naive CD4+ T cells, CD4+CD45RA+CD25-. The receptors were gathered from a female donor with breast cancer.

The chain links TRBV29-1 to TRBJ1-2, with 7 bases identical to TRBD1. V gave up 6 bases and J gave up 4 bases; unmatched junction bases: 17. The CDR3 covers 16 residues. Germline V gene data show CDR1 as SQVTM and CDR2 as ANQGSEA. The CDR3 loop reads CSVDPTGMLDGYGYTF. In DNA, the CDR3 is TGCAGCGTAGACCCGACAGGGATGCTCGATGGCTATGGCTACACCTTC.

This chain connects TRBV11-3 to TRBJ2-1; TRBD1 matches 9 bases. Germline values: CDR1 SGHNT, CDR2 YENEEA. The junction had 3 bases not matched to a gene; V was cut back by 1 base and J by 5 bases. The length of the CDR3 is 15 residues. The DNA of the CDR3 is TGTGCCAGCAGCTTAGCCACAGGGGGCCACAATGAGCAGTTCTTC. As protein: CASSLATGGHNEQFF.

This clonotype was observed a few times. The chain is built from TRBV5-1 and TRBJ1-2; D ambiguous. Germline V gives CDR1 SGHRS, CDR2 YFSETQ. Trimming left V 2 bases short and J 10 bases short, with 18 bases between. This CDR3 spans 14 amino acids. The DNA for the CDR3 is TGCGCCAGCAGCTTAACGTCCGGCAAGCTCTACTACACCTTC. Its translation is CASSLTSGKLYYTF.

In this sample, this clonotype turned up many times. The chain has TRBV3-1 and TRBJ1-1; D is unresolved. The CDR3 totals 13 residues. V was shortened by 2 bases and J by 2 bases, with 6 bases between the two germline ends. Germline V gene sequence: CDR1 LGHDT, CDR2 YNNKEL (reference sequence). CDR3 residues: CASSQRVNTEAFF. CDR3 sequence (DNA): TGTGCCAGCAGCCAACGAGTTAACACTGAAGCTTTCTTT.

By proportion, this clonotype is medium-sized (0.01 to 0.1%). The chain carries TRBV19 and TRBJ1-1, with D unclear. This CDR3 contains 16 residues. Trimming cost V 6 bases and J 0 bases, with 17 bases left between them. The V gene's germline CDR1 is LNHDA and CDR2 SQIVND (reference sequence). This CDR3 reads CASRPRGGSLNTEAFF. Here the CDR3 DNA reads TGTGCCAGTAGACCCCGGGGAGGCAGCCTGAACACTGAAGCTTTCTTT.

This clonotype is deemed medium-sized. The V call is TRBV6-5, the J call TRBJ1-6; D perhaps matches TRBD1 (6 bases). CDR1 is MNHEY and CDR2 is SVGAGI in the germline V gene. V was pared by 5 bases and J by 6 bases, with 17 bases between. The CDR3 length is 16 residues. CDR3 sequence: CASSKRRGLSNSPLHF. The CDR3 DNA reads TGTGCCAGCAGTAAGCGTCGGGGGCTTAGTAATTCACCCCTCCACTTT.

The J gene is TRBJ1-1, the V gene TRBV6-5, with D unclear. The CDR3 runs 15 residues. With 0 bases removed from V and 5 bases from J, the gap between germline ends came to 13 bases. From germline, CDR1 is MNHEY and CDR2 SVGAGI. As DNA, the CDR3 is TGTGCCAGCAGTTACTCGGTCAGGAGGGTAACTGAAGCTTTCTTT. Protein product: CASSYSVRRVTEAFF.

This chain joins TRBV12-3 or TRBV12-4 and TRBJ2-7, with 11 bases matching TRBD1. This CDR3 is built from 14 residues. Unmatched junction bases numbered 4, after V lost 6 bases and J lost 3 bases. CDR3 region: CASSPGTGGYEQYF. Written as DNA, the CDR3 is TGTGCCAGCAGCCCCGGGACAGGGGGCTACGAGCAGTACTTC.

This clonotype came up many times. This rearrangement joins TRBV27 to TRBJ1-1; D is possibly TRBD1 (6 bases). The germline CDR1 and CDR2 sequences are MNHEY and SMNVEV (reference sequence). The V and J ends lost 7 bases and 3 bases respectively, with 21 bases between them. The CDR3 has 16 amino acids. CDR3 protein: CASTPRWGGWDTEAFF. The CDR3 region has the DNA TGTGCCAGCACCCCCAGGTGGGGGGGCTGGGACACTGAAGCTTTCTTT.